The sequence of this T cell receptor (beta chain) was determined in a study of shared clonotypes between healthy human individuals. Germline lookup yields CDR1 MNHEY and CDR2 SMNVEV (reference sequence). CDR3 length equals 11 residues. Trimming removed 7 bases at V and 8 bases at J, with 9 bases between. Authors' processing steps: Owing to the provision of junction-only sequences devoid of quality scores by immunoSEQ, filtering differed. Clones were read by immunoSEQ multiplex PCR, and TCRdb kept only the in-frame ones, dropping some. V, J and clone size are taken as reported in that table, and D and trimming were inferred from the DNA itself. This sample has more than 2 million clones, with about 95% found just once. Naivety among CD8 cells was defined by CD45RO negativity and positive CCR7 selection, thereby excluding terminally differentiated effector memory CD45RA+ cells.

Source material: naive CD8+ T cells sorted from blood. The rearrangement joins TRBV27 to TRBJ2-1, with a possible D match to TRBD2 (6 bases). This clonotype was sampled from a man between 18 and 35 years old in good health. The CDR3 is CASTRGDEQFF. For the CDR3, the DNA is TGTGCCAGCACCCGCGGGGATGAGCAGTTCTTC.